The 27 T cell receptor beta chains listed next were all sequenced from one sample in a study of tissue T cells after allogeneic stem cell transplantation. Described time point: mouse harvest day 7 after allogeneic transplant. Tail vein injection delivered 10^7 T-cell-depleted bone marrow cells and 10^6 splenic CD5+ T cells. Clones were sequenced by immunoSEQ multiplex PCR, and TCRdb holds only the in-frame ones, with some missing. The table lists some 6,600 clones, 48% of them singletons, with 7.7% in the top ten. The material sequenced was lymph node tissue. These receptors were collected from a female BALB/c mouse given C57BL/6 T cells with graft-versus-host disease after an allogeneic hematopoietic cell transplant.

This clone was counted between two and nine times. Genes and germline come from the mouse. Read coverage stops 1 residue before the CDR3 terminus; the germline J gene supplies the remainder. The rearrangement uses TRBV5 and TRBJ1-1; TRBD1 is a possible D gene (6 bases). The germline V gene encodes CDR1 LGHNA and CDR2 YNLKQL (reference sequence). The CDR3 spans 14 residues. Trimming removed 4 bases at V and 1 base at J, with 10 bases between. Partial CDR3 DNA: TGTGCCAGCAGCCCCCGGGACAAAAACACAGAAGTCTTC. Protein product: CASSPRDKNTEVF. From start to end, the CDR3 is CASSPRDKNTEVFF.

On this clone itself: Germline and genes: mouse. Here the CDR3 reads CASSPRQFSNERLFF. Incomplete CDR3 DNA: TGTGCAAGCAGCCCCCGACAGTTTTCCAACGAAAGATTATTT. The chain uses TRBV16 and TRBJ1-4; D is possibly TRBD1 (5 bases). The read ends 1 residue shy of where the CDR3 ends; the end is completed using the germline J gene. The germline CDR1 and CDR2 sequences are SGHSA and FRNQAP. This CDR3 region has 15 residues. V lost 5 bases and J 0 bases, leaving 10 bases between the germline ends.

This clone is judged large (0.1 to 1%). Any gene name here is a mouse gene name. The read comes to an end 1 residue before the CDR3 does, leaving the germline J gene to fill in the end. The rearrangement joins TRBV5 to TRBJ2-7; D might be TRBD2 (6 bases). Deletions cut 0 bases from V and 4 bases from J, with 10 bases between. Germline CDR1 and CDR2: LGHNA and YNLKQL (reference sequence). The length of the CDR3 is 14 residues. CDR3 sequence: CASSQDWGYYEQYF. Incomplete CDR3 DNA: TGTGCCAGCAGCCAAGACTGGGGTTATTATGAACAGTAC.

Turning to this clone: Gene names denote mouse genes. This CDR3 is CASSLQNSDYTF. CDR3 DNA (partial): TGTGCCAGCAGTCTGCAAAACTCCGACTACACC. This chain links TRBV26 with TRBJ1-2, with no clear D. The read falls 1 residue short of the CDR3 end, and the missing part is taken from the germline J gene. This CDR3 region has 12 residues. CDR1 is KGHPV and CDR2 is FQNQEV in the germline V gene (reference sequence). The V end lost 2 bases, the J end lost 1 base, and 2 bases lay between the germline ends.

This clone was seen more than once but under ten times. Gene labels here are mouse ones. The CDR3 spells CASSLVQGSGNTLYF. CDR3 DNA (partial): TGTGCCAGCAGCTTAGTGCAGGGTTCTGGAAATACGCTCTAT. The chain is built from TRBV3 and TRBJ1-3, with a tentative D call TRBD1 (5 bases). The read ends 1 residue shy of where the CDR3 ends; the end is completed using the germline J gene. Looked up from germline, CDR1 is SNHLY and CDR2 is FYNGKV (reference sequence). The CDR3 is 15 residues long. The V and J ends lost 1 base and 0 bases respectively, with 7 bases between them.

Note on this clone: Mouse germline and gene names are used. The CDR3 end falls 1 residue outside the read, so it is completed with the germline J gene. The chain joins TRBV23 to TRBJ2-2. The CDR3 has 15 amino acids. Germline CDR1 is KGHTA and CDR2 is FQNQQP. The chain's CDR3 is CSSSQSGVNTGQLYF. Partial CDR3 DNA: TGCTCCAGCAGTCAATCCGGGGTGAACACCGGGCAGCTCTAC.

This clone was observed a few times. Genes and germline are mouse. Read sequence stops 1 residue before the CDR3 end, and the germline J gene provides the missing end. This chain connects TRBV26 to TRBJ1-4; TRBD1 might be the D (5 bases). V lost 4 bases and J 0 bases, leaving 9 bases between the germline ends. This CDR3 contains 15 residues. Germline-derived CDR1 and CDR2 are KGHPV and FQNQEV (reference sequence). The CDR3 DNA, read in part, is TGTGCCAGCAGTCCCCGGACAATTTCCAACGAAAGATTATTT. Translation gives CASSPRTISNERLF. The CDR3 in full is CASSPRTISNERLFF.

This clone was found a few times. The gene names here belong to mouse. With the read ending 1 residue before the CDR3 end, the germline J gene is used to fill in that end. The rearrangement links TRBV26 to TRBJ1-4; weak D call: TRBD1 (5 bases). The CDR3 loop spans 16 amino acids. Trimming removed 0 bases at V and 7 bases at J, with 15 bases between. CDR1 and CDR2 from the germline V gene are KGHPV and FQNQEV (reference sequence). The CDR3 is CASSLSTARAGERLFF. Partial CDR3 DNA: TGTGCCAGCAGTCTGTCGACGGCCAGGGCGGGCGAAAGATTATTT.

For this clone: Mouse gene names and germline throughout. The read ends 1 residue early relative to the CDR3; the germline J gene fills the gap. V usage is TRBV26 and J usage is TRBJ2-4; no reliable D call. Trimming took off 3 bases at V and 6 bases at J, with 4 bases between the two ends. The CDR3 has 11 amino acids. The germline gives CDR1 KGHPV, CDR2 FQNQEV (reference sequence). Partial CDR3 DNA: TGTGCCAGCAGTCTACGGAACACCTTGTAC. It encodes CASSLRNTLY. The full CDR3 is CASSLRNTLYF.

Turning to this clone: Genes and germline come from the mouse. The read ends 1 residue shy of where the CDR3 ends; the end is completed using the germline J gene. The chain employs TRBV3 and TRBJ2-3, with a weak D call TRBD1 (6 bases). CDR1 is SNHLY, CDR2 FYNGKV, per germline (reference sequence). The V gene lost 4 bases and the J gene lost 0 bases, with 8 bases spanning the gap. This CDR3 has 14 amino acids. The CDR3 loop reads CASSYRVSAETLYF. The DNA read from the CDR3 is TGTGCCAGCAGCTACAGGGTTAGTGCAGAAACGCTGTAT. Based on the CDR3 plus reference TRBV3 and TRBJ2-3, the full variable domain is GPKVLQIPSHQIIDMGQMVTLNCDPVSNHLYFYWYKQILGQQMEFLVNFYNGKVMEKSKLFKDQFSVERPDGSYFTLKIQPTALEDSAVYFCASSYRVSAETLYFGSGTRLTVL.

Details on this clone: Gene names are the mouse ones. The CDR3 end lies 1 residue beyond the end of the read and is filled in from the germline J gene. The chain joins TRBV26 to TRBJ2-7; a possible D gene is TRBD2 (6 bases). The germline CDR1 and CDR2 sequences are KGHPV and FQNQEV (reference sequence). V shed 0 bases and J shed 7 bases, with 7 bases lying between them. This CDR3 is built from 12 residues. The CDR3 region is CASSLSGGEQYF. CDR3 DNA (partial): TGTGCCAGCAGTCTGTCTGGGGGAGAACAGTAC.

This clone was detected a few times. Gene names and germline match the mouse. The sequenced CDR3 bases are TGTGCCAGCAGCTTAGGCTGGGGGACTAGTGCAGAAACGCTGTAT. Translation: CASSLGWGTSAETLY. The CDR3 as a whole reads CASSLGWGTSAETLYF. This chain connects TRBV3 to TRBJ2-3; 7 bases fit TRBD2. The CDR3 is cut off 1 residue early in the read; its end comes from the germline J gene. V gave up 1 base and J gave up 0 bases; unmatched junction bases: 4. From germline, CDR1 is SNHLY and CDR2 FYNGKV (reference sequence). CDR3 length: 16 residues.

As regards this clone: Genes and germline are mouse. The read ends 1 residue shy of where the CDR3 ends; the end is completed using the germline J gene. This specimen includes other DNA sequences encoding the same CDR3. V and J are TRBV1 and TRBJ2-5; D might be TRBD1 (6 bases). Germline V gene data show CDR1 as NSQYPW and CDR2 as LRSPGD (reference sequence). The length of the CDR3 is 14 residues. Trimming pared 3 bases from V and 6 bases from J, leaving 13 bases between. CDR3 DNA (partial): TGCACCTGCAGTGCCCGGGACAAGGGGGACACCCAGTAC. Translating it yields CTCSARDKGDTQY. The entire CDR3 reads CTCSARDKGDTQYF.

With regard to this clone: Mouse gene names and germline throughout. With the read ending 1 residue before the CDR3 end, the germline J gene is used to fill in that end. The V gene is TRBV24, the J gene TRBJ2-5; D is perhaps TRBD1 (6 bases). The CDR3 has 14 amino acids. Germline V lookup: CDR1 KGHTA, CDR2 FRNEEI. V was shortened by 3 bases and J by 2 bases, with 9 bases between the two germline ends. The CDR3 loop reads CASSLRGFQDTQYF. The covered CDR3 bases are TGTGCCAGCAGTCTAAGGGGGTTCCAAGACACCCAGTAC.

With regard to this clone: Genes and germline come from the mouse. The CDR3 end falls 1 residue outside the read, so it is completed with the germline J gene. This sequence joins TRBV26 and TRBJ2-3; tentatively, D is TRBD1 (5 bases). There are 14 residues in the CDR3. Trimming took off 4 bases at V and 0 bases at J, with 8 bases between the two ends. The germline CDR1 and CDR2 sequences are KGHPV and FQNQEV (reference sequence). CDR3 bases read: TGTGCCAGCAGTCCGGACAATAGTGCAGAAACGCTGTAT. Translated, it gives CASSPDNSAETLY. The entire CDR3 protein is CASSPDNSAETLYF. Together with reference TRBV26 and TRBJ2-3, the CDR3 gives the full variable domain: NSKVIQTPRYLVKGQGQKAKMRCIPEKGHPVVFWYQQNKNNEFKFLINFQNQEVLQQIDMTEKRFSAECPSNSPCSLEIQSSEAGDSALYLCASSPDNSAETLYFGSGTRLTVL.

A word on this clone: Gene names are mouse gene names. The CDR3 goes on 1 residue after the read ends, and that part is filled in from the germline J gene. The gene calls are TRBV31 and TRBJ2-7; TRBD2 aligns across 9 bases. V shed 0 bases and J 2 bases; nucleotides not matched to a gene: 2. Germline CDR1 is GKSSPN and CDR2 is SITVG. The CDR3 totals 14 residues. The chain's CDR3 is CAWSLGGATYEQYF. CDR3 bases read: TGTGCCTGGAGTCTTGGGGGGGCCACCTATGAACAGTAC.

Relative to its sample, this clone is large. The genes are named according to mouse. Coverage ceases 1 residue before the CDR3 finishes, and the germline J gene fills in the end. The V gene is TRBV13-1, the J gene TRBJ2-7; D could derive from TRBD1 or TRBD2 (6 bases each). Trimming removed 3 bases from V and 2 bases from J, with 9 bases in between. The CDR3 length is 13 residues. CDR1 is NSHNY and CDR2 is SYGAGN in the germline V gene. CDR3 DNA (partial): TGTGCCAGCAGTGGGGGGGACACCTATGAACAGTAC. Translation: CASSGGDTYEQY. The whole CDR3 protein reads CASSGGDTYEQYF.

This clone was recorded a few times. The genes are named according to mouse. The read falls 1 residue short of the CDR3 end, and the missing part is taken from the germline J gene. This sample also contains other DNA sequences that code for the same CDR3. V usage is TRBV26 and J usage is TRBJ1-2, with 7 bases fitting TRBD1. Germline CDR1 KGHPV, CDR2 FQNQEV (reference sequence). V was pared by 6 bases and J by 0 bases, with 4 bases of the junction left unmatched. The CDR3 runs to 14 residues. The CDR3 bases that were read are TGTGCCAGCAGCCGACAGGGTGCAAACTCCGACTACACC. As protein: CASSRQGANSDYT. The complete CDR3 protein is CASSRQGANSDYTF.

This clone has only one observation. Gene names follow the mouse nomenclature. The CDR3: CASSLGTGASQNTLYF. CDR3 DNA (partial): TGTGCCAGCAGTCTGGGGACAGGGGCCAGTCAAAACACCTTGTAC. The V gene is TRBV26, the J gene TRBJ2-4, with 10 nucleotides matching TRBD1. The read is 1 residue too short to cover the CDR3 end, so that end is filled in from the germline J gene. With 2 bases clipped from V and 0 bases from J, the junction kept 2 bases outside the gene matches. The germline V gene has CDR1 KGHPV and CDR2 FQNQEV (reference sequence). There are 16 residues in the CDR3.

This clone is labeled as large (0.1 to 1%). The genes are named according to mouse. The CDR3 end falls 1 residue outside the read, so it is completed with the germline J gene. The genes are TRBV29 and TRBJ1-4; TRBD1 agrees at 9 bases. Per the germline V gene, CDR1 is MSHET and CDR2 is SYDVDS. Trimming took 4 bases from V and 7 from J; bases not matched to a gene: 7. The CDR3 has 15 amino acids. The CDR3 here is CASSSGGQGSERLFF. The CDR3 bases that were read are TGTGCTAGCAGTTCAGGCGGACAGGGGAGCGAAAGATTATTT.

Of note for this clone: Gene names are mouse gene names. The part of the CDR3 DNA that was read is TGTGCCAGCAGCCCCGGGACTAAAAACACCGGGCAGCTCTAC. Residues: CASSPGTKNTGQLY. The CDR3 in full is CASSPGTKNTGQLYF. V gene TRBV15 combines with J gene TRBJ2-2, with D maybe TRBD2 (6 bases). The read ends 1 residue before the CDR3 terminus; that terminus is restored from the germline J gene. With 6 bases removed from V and 1 base from J, the gap between germline ends came to 12 bases. This CDR3 has 15 amino acids. Germline V gene data show CDR1 as SGHND and CDR2 as FRSKSL. Supplemented by reference TRBV15 and TRBJ2-2, the full variable domain reads DAGVTQTPRHEVAEKGQTIILKCEPVSGHNDLFWYRQTKIQGLELLSYFRSKSLMEDGGAFKDRFKAEMLNSSFSTLKIQPTEPKDSAVYLCASSPGTKNTGQLYFGEGSKLTVL.

This clone qualifies as large. Genes and germline are mouse. The read ends 1 residue before the CDR3 terminus; that terminus is restored from the germline J gene. J is TRBJ2-1 and V is TRBV15, with 8 bases fitting TRBD2. Germline CDR1 SGHND, CDR2 FRSKSL. V lost 4 bases to trimming and J lost 3 bases; unmatched junction nucleotides: 2. The CDR3 contains 14 residues. The CDR3 DNA, read in part, is TGTGCCAGCAGTTGGGACTGGAGCTATGCTGAGCAGTTC. It specifies CASSWDWSYAEQF. The entire CDR3 is CASSWDWSYAEQFF.

Note on this clone: Gene names and germline refer to mouse. Read sequence stops 1 residue before the CDR3 end, and the germline J gene provides the missing end. The chain carries TRBV15 and TRBJ2-3; 7 bases align to TRBD1. This CDR3 has 13 residues. The V gene end was trimmed by 5 bases and the J gene end by 3 bases; junction bases not matched to a gene: 2. Germline CDR1 and CDR2: SGHND and FRSKSL. The CDR3 DNA, read in part, is TGTGCCAGCAGTAAACAGGGGGCAGAAACGCTGTAT. It codes for CASSKQGAETLY. The full CDR3 protein reads CASSKQGAETLYF.

For this clone: Gene labels here are mouse ones. The CDR3 end lies 1 residue beyond the end of the read and is filled in from the germline J gene. V gene TRBV15 combines with J gene TRBJ2-4; 7 nucleotides align to TRBD1. V was pared by 5 bases and J by 0 bases, with 5 bases of the junction left unmatched. The CDR3 is made up of 15 amino acids. CDR1 is SGHND, CDR2 FRSKSL, per germline. This CDR3 is CASSAGTASQNTLYF. CDR3 DNA, as far as it was read: TGTGCCAGCAGTGCCGGGACAGCTAGTCAAAACACCTTGTAC.

Concerning this clone: Gene names and germline refer to mouse. The read gets to within 1 residue of the CDR3 end, and the germline J gene fills in the rest. V usage is TRBV19 and J usage is TRBJ2-5; 7 bases map to TRBD2. The CDR3 runs to 15 residues. The germline CDR1 and CDR2 sequences are FNHDT and SITEND (reference sequence). V trimming: 4 bases; J trimming: 0 bases; junction bases outside the gene matches: 5. The covered CDR3 bases are TGTGCCAGCAGTCCACTGGGGTTTAACCAAGACACCCAGTAC. It specifies CASSPLGFNQDTQY. In full, the CDR3 reads CASSPLGFNQDTQYF.

A remark on this clone: Germline and genes: mouse. From the germline J gene comes the end of the CDR3, since the read stops 1 residue before it. This sequence joins TRBV2 and TRBJ1-2; weak D call: TRBD1 (5 bases). Trimming removed 0 bases at V and 1 base at J, with 6 bases between. Germline CDR1 reads LGHNA; CDR2 reads YSYQKL. The CDR3 sequence is 14 residues long. The chain's CDR3 is CASSQDRGNSDYTF. CDR3 DNA (partial): TGTGCCAGCAGCCAAGATAGGGGAAACTCCGACTACACC.

This clone was counted a few times. Gene names denote mouse genes. The read comes to an end 1 residue before the CDR3 does, leaving the germline J gene to fill in the end. The chain recombines TRBV13-2 with TRBJ2-3; weak D call: TRBD1 (6 bases). The CDR3 sequence is 13 residues long. Trimming stripped 4 bases from V and 4 bases from J, with 10 bases between. Germline-derived CDR1 and CDR2 are NNHNN and SYGAGS (reference sequence). The sequenced CDR3 bases are TGTGCCAGCGGTCAGACAGGCCCAGAAACGCTGTAT. The encoded protein is CASGQTGPETLY. In full, the CDR3 is CASGQTGPETLYF.